Included here is one T cell receptor (beta chain) sequence, with context. The data derive from a study of cytomegalovirus exposure and HLA in healthy donors. V was trimmed by 2 bases and J by 3 bases, leaving 14 bases between them. The CDR3 runs 15 residues. The germline V gene encodes CDR1 MNHEY and CDR2 SMNVEV (reference sequence). It was with 60 Vbeta and 13 Jbeta primers that the PCR ran. Clones were read by immunoSEQ multiplex PCR, and TCRdb kept only the in-frame ones, dropping some. The sample has 150,000 to 200,000 clones, approximately 85% seen once. Material for sequencing was PBMCs. The sequence was obtained from a man aged 18-30 years in good health and CMV-seronegative. The chain is built from TRBV27 and TRBJ2-7; possibly TRBD1 for D (5 bases). The CDR3: CASSLIGVSRYEQYF. The CDR3 DNA follows: TGTGCCAGCAGTTTAATAGGGGTTTCACGCTACGAGCAGTACTTC.